This T cell receptor beta chain was obtained from a study of human T cells and chemical hapten exposure. Broader study findings: The study found that DPC sensitization did not change TCRs above 1 in 1000 frequency. All donors were alopecia patients, so their immunity may differ from that of healthy people.

Time point given: patch test 2, 6 weeks after DPC sensitization. Specified treatment: therapeutic diphenylcyclopropenone sensitization with weekly scalp DPC. V lost 2 bases to trimming and J lost 2 bases; unmatched junction nucleotides: 5. CDR1 is DFQATT, CDR2 SNEGSKA, per germline (reference sequence). The CDR3 runs to 14 residues. This clonotype occurred many times. Its target is not known. Individual cDNA molecules (in the library) carried attached unique molecular identifiers. Authors' analysis steps: Per sample, the median was 95,638 TCRs, with values from 23,224 to 690,600. TCRdb passed the RACE reads through MiXCR, listing each CDR3 protein once. The V and J calls shown here were made by TCRdb, not taken from the authors' results. There are more than 90,000 distinct CDR3 sequences in the sample; 9.5% to 12% occur only once, and about 3% lies in the top ten.

The TCR was taken from a woman between 35 and 50 years old with alopecia areata. Some clones in this sample may be carry-over from other donors' samples. Source: whole blood, taken in connection with sensitization to the hapten diphenylcyclopropenone (DPC). The chain combines TRBV20-1 with TRBJ2-5, with TRBD2 identical over 7 bases. In DNA, the CDR3 is TGCAGTGCTAGATATCCTAGCGGACAAGAGACCCAGTACTTC. The encoded protein is CSARYPSGQETQYF.